What follows is one TCR beta chain and its context. The source of the sample is a study of blood T cell repertoires in COVID-19. Study context: Samples representing acute and convalescent COVID-19 were sourced from the United States, Italy and Spain. The cDNA or gDNA used as material had been derived from T cells, B-cell-depleted T cells, or PBMCs.

Authors' data handling: Reference gene primer amplification yielded estimated nucleated cell counts. Measured with immunoSEQ multiplex PCR; TCRdb has only the in-frame clones, and not every one. The V and J calls and clone size are taken from that table; D and trimming were inferred from the DNA. This sample has approximately 300,000 clones, with around four fifths found just once. The CDR3 length is 13 residues. V was pared by 5 bases and J by 7 bases, with 12 bases between. Germline loops: CDR1 SGHTA, CDR2 FQGTGA. The source material was peripheral blood. The chain is built from TRBV7-3 and TRBJ2-1, with D uncertain. The sequence came from a woman aged 45 to 65 with active or convalescent COVID-19. CDR3 sequence: CASSPPLENEQFF. CDR3 coding DNA: TGTGCCAGCAGCCCCCCCCTTGAGAATGAGCAGTTCTTC.